Listed here are 5 T cell receptor beta chains from one sample, sequenced in a study of T cells after yellow fever vaccination. One entry per CDR3 protein, called by TCRdb with MiXCR from the 5' RACE reads. Of 450,000 to 650,000 distinct CDR3 sequences in the sample, 21% are singletons; the top ten hold less than 20%. The source material was PBMCs, sampled approximately 22 days after the first yellow fever vaccination. The origin of the receptors is a man in his late teens or twenties who received the YFV17D yellow fever vaccine.

V gene TRBV14 combines with J gene TRBJ2-5, with D uncertain. V was shortened by 0 bases and J by 4 bases, with 12 bases between the two germline ends. This CDR3 comprises 15 residues. Germline V lookup: CDR1 SGHDN, CDR2 FVKESK. DNA for the CDR3: TGTGCCAGCAGCCAAGATCTACGGCGTGTAGAGACCCAGTACTTC. Translating it yields CASSQDLRRVETQYF.

The genes are TRBV4-1 and TRBJ1-3; tentative D call: TRBD1 (5 bases). Germline V CDR1 and CDR2: MGHRA, YSYEKL. The CDR3 runs 15 residues. Trimming pared 2 bases from V and 2 bases from J, leaving 10 bases between. CDR3 DNA: TGCGCCAGCAGCCAACCACGACAGACTGGAAACACCATATATTTT. It specifies CASSQPRQTGNTIYF.

The chain recombines TRBV7-9 with TRBJ2-5, with D possibly matching TRBD2 (5 bases). Trimming took 2 bases from V and 5 from J, leaving 21 bases between them. In germline, CDR1 is SEHNR, CDR2 FQNEAQ (reference sequence). The CDR3 loop spans 17 amino acids. The CDR3 here is CASSLIVADGNGETQYF. The CDR3 DNA is TGTGCCAGCAGCTTAATTGTCGCGGACGGGAACGGGGAGACCCAGTACTTC.

This clonotype was picked up a small number of times. This chain connects TRBV5-1 to TRBJ2-3; no clear D gene. This CDR3 contains 14 residues. V was cut by 7 bases and J by 0 bases, with 12 bases left in between. Germline CDR1 and CDR2: SGHRS and YFSETQ. CDR3 DNA: TGCGCCAGCCAGACGATACCTAGCACAGATACGCAGTATTTT. Protein sequence: CASQTIPSTDTQYF. The full variable domain, in which reference TRBV5-1 and TRBJ2-3 provide the parts outside the CDR3, is KAGVTQTPRYLIKTRGQQVTLSCSPISGHRSVSWYQQTPGQGLQFLFEYFSETQRNKGNFPGRFSGRQFSNSRSEMNVSTLELGDSALYLCASQTIPSTDTQYFGPGTRLTVL.

The chain joins TRBV6-2 or TRBV6-3 to TRBJ2-5; 9 bases map to TRBD2. The CDR3 has 17 residues. The trim removed 7 bases at V and 4 bases at J, leaving 16 bases unmatched. Germline V gene sequence: CDR1 MNHEY, CDR2 SVGEGT. The CDR3 nucleotides are TGTGCCAGCATCCCGGATCGTCCGGGACTAGCAGGAGAGACCCAGTACTTC. Protein sequence: CASIPDRPGLAGETQYF.